Below are 23 T cell receptor beta chains sequenced from a single sample in a study of blood T cell repertoires in COVID-19. Sequenced by immunoSEQ multiplex PCR; TCRdb stores in-frame clones only, minus some. The sample holds tens of thousands of clones, 91% seen once. The sample comprised peripheral blood. These TCRs come from a man aged 40-50 years with COVID-19, enrolled during active disease.

The CDR3 nucleotides are TGTGCCAGCAGCCCCAATTACAACTCCTACGAGCAGTACTTC. This sequence encodes CASSPNYNSYEQYF. The chain combines TRBV7-6 with TRBJ2-7, with D uncertain. Germline V gene sequence: CDR1 SGHVS, CDR2 FNYEAQ. This CDR3 region has 14 residues. V dropped 5 bases and J dropped 0 bases, with 11 bases sitting between them.

In nucleotides, the CDR3 is TGTGCCAGCAGTTACGCAAAAGAGGGCTCTGGAAACACCATATATTTT. This encodes CASSYAKEGSGNTIYF. J is TRBJ1-3 and V is TRBV6-5; no reliable D call. Germline CDR1 is MNHEY and CDR2 is SVGAGI. With 2 bases removed from V and 0 bases from J, the gap between germline ends came to 11 bases. There are 16 residues in the CDR3.

The chain uses TRBV7-2 and TRBJ2-1, with D unresolved. CDR3 length equals 14 residues. V gave up 5 bases and J gave up 0 bases, with 8 bases separating them. CDR1 and CDR2 (germline): SGHTA, FQGNSA. CDR3 loop: CASSRESSYNEQFF. Here the CDR3 DNA reads TGTGCCAGCAGCAGAGAAAGCTCCTACAATGAGCAGTTCTTC.

The J gene is TRBJ1-2, the V gene TRBV20-1; D is undetermined. Germline V gene sequence: CDR1 DFQATT, CDR2 SNEGSKA (reference sequence). There are 12 residues in the CDR3. Trimming removed 3 bases from V and 8 bases from J, with 13 bases in between. The CDR3: CSASNPGYGYTF. Written as DNA, the CDR3 is TGCAGTGCTAGTAATCCGGGGTACGGCTACACCTTC.

This chain links TRBV11-2 with TRBJ2-3, with 7 nucleotides matching TRBD1. Per the germline V gene, CDR1 is SGHAT and CDR2 is FQNNGV. The ends lost 0 bases at V and 7 bases at J; junction bases unmatched: 16. This CDR3 has 18 amino acids. CDR3 DNA sequence: TGTGCCAGCAGCTTAGATTTGGGACAGCCACCTAAGGGCCATACGCAGTATTTT. Its protein product is CASSLDLGQPPKGHTQYF.

The chain uses TRBV3-1 (or the pseudogene TRBV3-2) and TRBJ2-5, with 7 bases identical to TRBD2. Germline CDR1 reads LGHDT; CDR2 reads YNNKEL (reference sequence). J lost 0 bases, V lost 1 base, and 2 bases had no gene match. The CDR3 loop spans 15 amino acids. The CDR3 DNA reads as TGTGCCAGCAGCCAAGGACTAGCCCACCAAGAGACCCAGTACTTC. Amino acids: CASSQGLAHQETQYF.

The count of this clone is one. This chain links TRBV2 with TRBJ2-5, with TRBD2 matching over 8 bases. Germline V gene lookup returns CDR1 SNHLY and CDR2 FYNNEI. The CDR3 extends over 15 amino acids. V shed 5 bases, J shed 0 bases, and the junction held 5 bases outside the gene matches. CDR3 nucleotide sequence: TGTGCCAGCAGTCGTCGTAGCGGGGACCAAGAGACCCAGTACTTC. Its translation: CASSRRSGDQETQYF. Using reference TRBV2 and TRBJ2-5 for the parts outside the CDR3, the full variable domain is EPEVTQTPSHQVTQMGQEVILRCVPISNHLYFYWYRQILGQKVEFLVSFYNNEISEKSEIFDDQFSVERPDGSNFTLKIRSTKLEDSAMYFCASSRRSGDQETQYFGPGTRLLVL.

The V and J genes are TRBV5-1 and TRBJ2-5; D is perhaps TRBD2 (6 bases). The V and J ends lost 4 bases and 5 bases respectively, with 15 bases between them. The CDR3 has 14 amino acids. Looked up from germline, CDR1 is SGHRS and CDR2 is YFSETQ. CDR3 amino acids: CASSNGGGGETQYF. The CDR3 coding sequence is TGCGCCAGCAGCAACGGGGGAGGCGGGGAGACCCAGTACTTC. The full variable domain, with the rest looked up from reference TRBV5-1 and TRBJ2-5, is KAGVTQTPRYLIKTRGQQVTLSCSPISGHRSVSWYQQTPGQGLQFLFEYFSETQRNKGNFPGRFSGRQFSNSRSEMNVSTLELGDSALYLCASSNGGGGETQYFGPGTRLLVL.

This chain uses TRBV3-1 (or the pseudogene TRBV3-2) with TRBJ1-2, with D uncertain. The germline V and J ends were trimmed by 4 bases and 2 bases, with 8 bases remaining between them. CDR3 size: 13 residues. CDR1 and CDR2 (germline): LGHDT, YNNKEL (reference sequence). CDR3 in amino acids: CASSPTQNYGYTF. The CDR3 nucleotides are TGTGCCAGCAGCCCTACACAGAACTATGGCTACACCTTC.

The V and J genes are TRBV6-5 and TRBJ1-2; a possible D gene is TRBD1 (6 bases). CDR1 and CDR2 from the germline V gene are MNHEY and SVGAGI. V dropped 4 bases and J dropped 1 base, with 16 bases sitting between them. The CDR3 contains 16 residues. The CDR3 sequence is CASSSLGQSNNYGYTF. The CDR3 nucleotides read TGTGCCAGCAGTTCCCTCGGACAGAGTAATAACTATGGCTACACCTTC.

The chain carries TRBV5-1 and TRBJ2-2; 11 bases are shared with TRBD1. This CDR3 has 15 residues. The V gene end was trimmed by 3 bases and the J gene end by 5 bases; junction bases not matched to a gene: 3. Germline loops: CDR1 SGHRS, CDR2 YFSETQ. The CDR3 protein is CASSSGTGGTGELFF. DNA of the CDR3: TGCGCCAGCAGCTCCGGGACAGGGGGTACCGGGGAGCTGTTTTTT. The full variable domain, completed using reference TRBV5-1 and TRBJ2-2, is KAGVTQTPRYLIKTRGQQVTLSCSPISGHRSVSWYQQTPGQGLQFLFEYFSETQRNKGNFPGRFSGRQFSNSRSEMNVSTLELGDSALYLCASSSGTGGTGELFFGEGSRLTVL.

The gene calls are TRBV30 and TRBJ1-4; 9 positions agree with TRBD1. J lost 5 bases, V lost 5 bases, and 6 bases had no gene match. The V gene's germline CDR1 is GTSNPN and CDR2 SVGIG (reference sequence). CDR3 length: 14 amino acids. As DNA, the CDR3 is TGTGCCTGGGAAGACAGGGGGTTCAATGAAAAACTGTTTTTT. Translating it yields CAWEDRGFNEKLFF.

V gene TRBV28 combines with J gene TRBJ2-1; 9 nucleotides agree with TRBD1. The trim removed 4 bases at V and 7 bases at J, leaving 8 bases unmatched. Germline CDR1 MDHEN, CDR2 SYDVKM. This CDR3 region has 15 residues. The CDR3 DNA is TGTGCCAGCAGTTCCCCGGGACAGGGTCGGAATGAGCAGTTCTTC. This gives the protein CASSSPGQGRNEQFF.

The chain combines TRBV7-9 with TRBJ1-6, with a weak D call TRBD1 (6 bases). From germline, CDR1 is SEHNR and CDR2 FQNEAQ (reference sequence). Deletions cut 6 bases from V and 7 bases from J, with 16 bases between. The CDR3 has 15 residues. The CDR3: CASRGRAGANSPLHF. The DNA for the CDR3 is TGTGCCAGCAGGGGACGGGCGGGGGCGAATTCACCCCTCCACTTT.

The gene calls are TRBV10-2 and TRBJ2-1; TRBD1 aligns across 10 bases. Germline assignment: CDR1 WSHSY and CDR2 SAAADI. CDR3 length: 15 amino acids. Trimming at V came to 5 bases and at J to 5 bases, leaving 6 bases not matched to a gene. This chain's CDR3 is CASSTGTGVHNEQFF. CDR3 nucleotide sequence: TGCGCCAGCAGTACCGGGACAGGGGTGCACAATGAGCAGTTCTTC.

The rearrangement uses TRBV5-1 and TRBJ2-3; 8 nucleotides match TRBD1. The CDR3 has 14 amino acids. J gave up 2 bases and V 4 bases, and 3 bases lay outside the gene matches. The germline gives CDR1 SGHRS, CDR2 YFSETQ. The DNA of the CDR3 is TGCGCCAGCAGCCCGGGACAGGACACAGATACGCAGTATTTT. Its translation: CASSPGQDTDTQYF.

The chain couples TRBV5-1 to TRBJ2-1; maybe TRBD2 (5 bases). Germline lookup yields CDR1 SGHRS and CDR2 YFSETQ. The CDR3 contains 16 residues. Trimming cost V 0 bases and J 0 bases, with 10 bases left between them. CDR3 protein: CASSLVPGSSYNEQFF. As DNA, the CDR3 is TGCGCCAGCAGCTTGGTTCCGGGAAGCTCCTACAATGAGCAGTTCTTC.

This clone came up once. This chain uses TRBV6-5 with TRBJ2-7; 10 positions match TRBD1. The CDR3 is made up of 15 amino acids. With 6 bases clipped from V and 4 bases from J, the junction kept 9 bases outside the gene matches. In germline, CDR1 is MNHEY, CDR2 SVGAGI. The CDR3 sequence is CASRGGTGEIYEQYF. CDR3 in DNA: TGTGCCAGCAGAGGGGGGACAGGGGAAATATACGAGCAGTACTTC.

Here the CDR3 DNA reads TGTGCCAGCAGTGAAAGTCATGGGGCTTACAATGAGCAGTTCTTC. Translating gives CASSESHGAYNEQFF. The genes are TRBV6-1 and TRBJ2-1, with D tentatively TRBD1 (5 bases). Germline V CDR1 and CDR2: MNHNS, SASEGT. V lost 2 bases, J lost 4 bases, and 12 bases lay in between. The CDR3 runs to 15 residues.

This clone was observed a few times. CDR3 loop: CSASNSSYVSGNTIYF. The CDR3 DNA is TGCAGTGCTAGTAACTCTTCGTACGTCTCTGGAAACACCATATATTTT. V gene TRBV20-1 combines with J gene TRBJ1-3; the D is unclear. CDR1 and CDR2 (germline): DFQATT, SNEGSKA (reference sequence). Trimming took off 3 bases at V and 0 bases at J, with 15 bases between the two ends. This CDR3 has 16 residues.

The chain is built from TRBV30 and TRBJ2-4; D may be TRBD2 (6 bases). The germline CDR1 and CDR2 sequences are GTSNPN and SVGIG (reference sequence). V gave up 5 bases and J gave up 0 bases, with 11 bases separating them. CDR3 length: 14 residues. CDR3 DNA sequence: TGTGCCTGGCCCGCGCGGGGAGCCAAAAACATTCAGTACTTC. This translates into CAWPARGAKNIQYF.

V gene TRBV5-5 combines with J gene TRBJ2-2, with D uncertain. The germline gives CDR1 SGHKS, CDR2 YYEKEE (reference sequence). The V end lost 2 bases, the J end lost 3 bases, and 17 bases lay between the germline ends. CDR3 length: 17 amino acids. CDR3 bases: TGTGCCAGCAGCTTTTCCGTCATTACCCGGGACACCGGGGAGCTGTTTTTT. Translated: CASSFSVITRDTGELFF.

The chain uses TRBV6-1 and TRBJ1-2; D might be TRBD1 (6 bases). With 3 bases removed from V and 6 bases from J, the gap between germline ends came to 14 bases. Per germline, CDR1 MNHNS and CDR2 SASEGT. The CDR3 is made up of 14 amino acids. The CDR3 region is CASSEVYRVDGYTF. CDR3 coding DNA: TGTGCCAGCAGTGAGGTGTACAGGGTGGATGGCTACACCTTC.